These 26 T cell receptor beta chains came from one sample sequenced in a study of T cell changes during pregnancy in multiple sclerosis. Method: immunoSEQ multiplex PCR; TCRdb's copy keeps in-frame clones and lacks some. The sample holds 90,000 to 95,000 clones, less than 95% seen once. The material was peripheral blood, obtained before pregnancy. Source of these receptors: a female donor with multiple sclerosis, enrolled in a pregnancy study.

This chain connects TRBV7-3 to TRBJ2-1, with 8 bases fitting TRBD2. This CDR3 comprises 13 residues. The V gene's germline CDR1 is SGHTA and CDR2 FQGTGA. With V trimmed by 2 bases and J by 6 bases, 0 bases remained unmatched. CDR3 in DNA: TGTGCCAGCAGCTTAGCGGGGGGCAATGAGCAGTTCTTC. It translates to CASSLAGGNEQFF.

This clone was counted between two and nine times. This chain links TRBV10-2 with TRBJ1-1, with D uncertain. CDR1 is WSHSY and CDR2 is SAAADI in the germline V gene. This CDR3 is built from 12 residues. Trimming removed 4 bases from V and 4 bases from J, with 7 bases in between. The CDR3 loop reads CASSVVVTEAFF. The CDR3 nucleotides are TGCGCCAGCAGTGTTGTAGTCACTGAAGCTTTCTTT.

This chain links TRBV7-8 with TRBJ2-7; tentative D call: TRBD2 (5 bases). The germline V gene has CDR1 SGHVS and CDR2 FQNEAQ. This CDR3 is 14 amino acids long. V lost 0 bases and J lost 2, with 8 bases in between. The CDR3, as DNA: TGTGCCAGCAGCTTAGCGGAGGCAGCCTACGAGCAGTACTTC. As protein: CASSLAEAAYEQYF.

The chain joins TRBV7-9 to TRBJ2-7; maybe TRBD2 (6 bases). The CDR3 runs to 16 residues. Trimming took off 8 bases at V and 4 bases at J, with 24 bases between the two ends. Germline CDR1 reads SEHNR; CDR2 reads FQNEAQ (reference sequence). DNA for the CDR3: TGTGCCAGCTCCCCGAGAGGCGGCGGGACCCTTTACGAGCAGTACTTC. Its protein is CASSPRGGGTLYEQYF.

This chain links TRBV28 with TRBJ1-4; D is undetermined. The V gene's germline CDR1 is MDHEN and CDR2 SYDVKM. With 4 bases removed from V and 5 bases from J, the gap between germline ends came to 14 bases. This CDR3 comprises 15 residues. In nucleotides, the CDR3 is TGTGCCAGCAGTTCCCCCCGGCAGGCAAATGAAAAACTGTTTTTT. Translation: CASSSPRQANEKLFF. Combining the CDR3 with reference TRBV28 and TRBJ1-4 gives the whole variable domain DVKVTQSSRYLVKRTGEKVFLECVQDMDHENMFWYRQDPGLGLRLIYFSYDVKMKEKGDIPEGYSVSREKKERFSLILESASTNQTSMYLCASSSPRQANEKLFFGSGTQLSVL.

The CDR3 is CASSQPLVTDTQYF. CDR3 bases: TGCGCCAGCAGCCAACCCCTCGTCACAGATACGCAGTATTTT. The chain uses TRBV4-1 and TRBJ2-3; D gene unclear. This CDR3 spans 14 amino acids. With 2 bases removed from V and 2 bases from J, the gap between germline ends came to 8 bases. CDR1 MGHRA and CDR2 YSYEKL come from the germline V gene.

This clone was found once. V is TRBV28 and J is TRBJ1-1; D is possibly TRBD1 (5 bases). Per the germline V gene, CDR1 is MDHEN and CDR2 is SYDVKM. The length of the CDR3 is 10 residues. The germline V and J ends were trimmed by 6 bases and 11 bases, with 10 bases remaining between them. The CDR3 region has the DNA TGTGCCAGCAGGGGGCGTAGGGCTTTCTTT. Residues: CASRGRRAFF.

The chain employs TRBV7-6 and TRBJ2-3, with a weak D call TRBD2 (5 bases). From germline, CDR1 is SGHVS and CDR2 FNYEAQ. The germline V and J ends were trimmed by 8 bases and 3 bases, with 15 bases remaining between them. The CDR3 is made up of 14 amino acids. The CDR3 bases are TGTGCCAGCTCAGCGGCACCCTCGACAGATACGCAGTATTTT. Translated: CASSAAPSTDTQYF.

The CDR3 sequence: CASSLFGTGLYEQYF. The CDR3 nucleotides read TGTGCCAGTAGTTTATTCGGGACAGGGCTTTACGAGCAGTACTTC. The rearrangement links TRBV19 to TRBJ2-7, with TRBD1 matching over 9 bases. From germline, CDR1 is LNHDA and CDR2 SQIVND (reference sequence). The CDR3 is made up of 15 amino acids. J gave up 4 bases and V 5 bases, and 9 bases lay outside the gene matches.

The J gene is TRBJ1-5, the V gene TRBV6-5; D is ambiguous. Germline V lookup: CDR1 MNHEY, CDR2 SVGAGI. The length of the CDR3 is 14 residues. Trimming took 0 bases from V and 5 from J, leaving 8 bases between them. CDR3 in amino acids: CASSYSRDYQPQHF. CDR3 DNA sequence: TGTGCCAGCAGTTACTCGCGGGATTATCAGCCCCAGCATTTT.

This CDR3 is CASSVAGGRHNEQFF. CDR3 in DNA: TGTGCCAGCAGCGTAGCGGGGGGGAGACACAATGAGCAGTTCTTC. The chain recombines TRBV9 with TRBJ2-1; 8 nucleotides match TRBD2. Germline values: CDR1 SGDLS, CDR2 YYNGEE. Losses at the gene ends were 0 bases for V and 5 bases for J; bases not matched to a gene: 4. CDR3 length: 15 residues.

The rearrangement joins TRBV19 to TRBJ2-7; TRBD1 matches 7 bases. V gave up 2 bases and J gave up 8 bases; unmatched junction bases: 15. The CDR3 sequence is 16 residues long. From germline, CDR1 is LNHDA and CDR2 SQIVND (reference sequence). In nucleotides, the CDR3 is TGTGCCAGTAGTATAATGGAACCGGGACAGCTAAGTAAGCAGTACTTC. Protein sequence: CASSIMEPGQLSKQYF.

The chain joins TRBV18 to TRBJ2-7, with D perhaps matching TRBD2 (6 bases). The ends were cut back, 6 bases at V and 6 bases at J, with 18 bases in the middle. The V gene's germline CDR1 is KGHSH and CDR2 LQKENI. This CDR3 spans 14 amino acids. This CDR3 is CASSSGLGGSEQYF. CDR3 in DNA: TGTGCCAGCTCCTCCGGGCTGGGAGGAAGCGAGCAGTACTTC.

The chain joins TRBV28 to TRBJ2-5, with a possible D match to TRBD2 (5 bases). CDR1 MDHEN and CDR2 SYDVKM come from the germline V gene. The V end was cut by 10 bases, the J end by 1 base, with 13 bases between. The CDR3 has 13 residues. DNA for the CDR3: TGTGCCAATCGGCCGGCGGGCCAAGAGACCCAGTACTTC. Protein: CANRPAGQETQYF.

This chain uses TRBV9 with TRBJ1-2; no clear D gene. The CDR3 is made up of 15 amino acids. Germline V CDR1 and CDR2: SGDLS, YYNGEE. Trimming took 0 bases from V and 2 from J, leaving 11 bases between them. The CDR3 DNA reads TGTGCCAGCAGCGTAGGAGAGGAGGTAAACTATGGCTACACCTTC. Amino acid sequence: CASSVGEEVNYGYTF. Full variable domain (missing parts from reference TRBV9 and TRBJ1-2): DSGVTQTPKHLITATGQRVTLRCSPRSGDLSVYWYQQSLDQGLQFLIQYYNGEERAKGNILERFSAQQFPDLHSELNLSSLELGDSALYFCASSVGEEVNYGYTFGSGTRLTVV.

The V call is TRBV27, the J call TRBJ1-1; D uncertain. There are 14 residues in the CDR3. The germline V and J ends were trimmed by 3 bases and 0 bases, with 8 bases remaining between them. Germline CDR1 MNHEY, CDR2 SMNVEV (reference sequence). The CDR3 spells CASSLGRLNTEAFF. The CDR3 nucleotides read TGTGCCAGCAGTTTGGGCAGGTTGAACACTGAAGCTTTCTTT.

This clone came up a few times. This chain joins TRBV6-4 and TRBJ1-6, with D uncertain. The CDR3 is 14 amino acids. Germline assignment: CDR1 MRHNA and CDR2 SNTAGT. V was cut by 4 bases and J by 6 bases, with 10 bases left in between. This CDR3 reads CASSVKQTNSPLHF. In DNA, the CDR3 is TGTGCCAGCAGTGTAAAACAAACTAATTCACCCCTCCACTTT.

V is TRBV27 and J is TRBJ1-4; D perhaps matches TRBD1 (6 bases). CDR3 length: 14 residues. Per germline, CDR1 MNHEY and CDR2 SMNVEV (reference sequence). V was cut by 6 bases and J by 5 bases, with 13 bases left in between. This CDR3 is CASRPGTRNEKLFF. The CDR3 DNA is TGTGCCAGCAGACCCGGGACACGAAATGAAAAACTGTTTTTT. The full variable domain, rest sourced from reference TRBV27 and TRBJ1-4, is EAQVTQNPRYLITVTGKKLTVTCSQNMNHEYMSWYRQDPGLGLRQIYYSMNVEVTDKGDVPEGYKVSRKEKRNFPLILESPSPNQTSLYFCASRPGTRNEKLFFGSGTQLSVL.

The chain carries TRBV5-1 and TRBJ2-1; 7 bases are shared with TRBD1. The CDR3 consists of 15 residues. V was pared by 0 bases and J by 2 bases, with 2 bases of the junction left unmatched. The germline V gene has CDR1 SGHRS and CDR2 YFSETQ. CDR3 in amino acids: CASSLGDSTYNEQFF. The DNA for the CDR3 is TGCGCCAGCAGCTTGGGGGACAGTACCTACAATGAGCAGTTCTTC.

V usage is TRBV5-1 and J usage is TRBJ1-1; D is uncertain. The V and J ends lost 6 bases and 0 bases respectively, with 12 bases between them. The germline gives CDR1 SGHRS, CDR2 YFSETQ. CDR3 length: 14 amino acids. The CDR3 spells CASTRLSMNTEAFF. CDR3 nucleotide sequence: TGCGCCAGCACTAGGTTGAGCATGAACACTGAAGCTTTCTTT.

V usage is TRBV19 and J usage is TRBJ2-2; perhaps TRBD2 as D (6 bases). V was trimmed by 5 bases and J by 5 bases, leaving 12 bases between them. This CDR3 contains 14 residues. CDR1 and CDR2 (germline): LNHDA, SQIVND (reference sequence). The DNA for the CDR3 is TGTGCCAGTAGTTCGGGACTCTCAACCGGGGAGCTGTTTTTT. Translating it yields CASSSGLSTGELFF.

The chain carries TRBV7-9 and TRBJ2-7; D may be TRBD2 (6 bases). Germline lookup yields CDR1 SEHNR and CDR2 FQNEAQ (reference sequence). The CDR3 totals 14 residues. Trimming removed 2 bases from V and 0 bases from J, with 8 bases in between. The CDR3 region has the DNA TGTGCCAGCAGCTTACCGGGAGCCTCCTACGAGCAGTACTTC. It encodes CASSLPGASYEQYF.

The rearrangement uses TRBV21-1 and TRBJ2-1; the DNA was not compared with TRBD2, the D call given in the table. TRBV21-1 is assigned pseudogene status. This CDR3 contains 13 residues. The DNA of the CDR3 is TGTGCCAGCAGTGGACTAACCTCGGATGAGCAGTTCTTC. Protein product: CASSGLTSDEQFF.

The J gene is TRBJ1-6, the V gene TRBV7-3; TRBD1 is a possible D gene (6 bases). V was clipped by 0 bases and J by 7 bases, with 13 bases between them. CDR3 length: 16 residues. The germline gives CDR1 SGHTA, CDR2 FQGTGA. This CDR3 is CASSLTGDRINSPLHF. The CDR3 DNA is TGTGCCAGCAGCTTAACGGGCGACAGGATCAATTCACCCCTCCACTTT.

This sequence joins TRBV7-2 and TRBJ1-6, with 7 bases matching TRBD1. The CDR3 is made up of 15 amino acids. J lost 5 bases, V lost 2 bases, and 3 bases had no gene match. Germline CDR1 reads SGHTA; CDR2 reads FQGNSA. For the CDR3, the DNA is TGTGCCAGCAGCTTATTCGGACAGGATAATTCACCCCTCCACTTT. Translation gives CASSLFGQDNSPLHF.

The chain carries TRBV6-5 and TRBJ1-1, with TRBD1 matching over 7 bases. Unmatched junction bases numbered 5, after V lost 0 bases and J lost 7 bases. CDR3 size: 14 residues. In germline, CDR1 is MNHEY, CDR2 SVGAGI. This CDR3 reads CASSYSDRVGEAFF. In nucleotides, the CDR3 is TGTGCCAGCAGTTACTCCGACAGGGTGGGTGAAGCTTTCTTT.